The 20 T cell receptor beta chains below all came from one sample that was sequenced in a study of molecular identifiers for immune sequencing clone quantification. TCRdb fed the PCR reads into MiXCR, producing one record per CDR3 protein. The sample carries approximately 550,000 distinct CDR3 sequences, around 23% recorded once. Sequenced material: naive CD8+ T cells from blood, with Jurkat cell RNA spiked in. Subset noted: FACS-sorted CD8+CD4-CCR7+CD45RA+ naive T cells. The receptors were sampled from a human donor in good health. Some libraries in this study had Jurkat cell RNA spiked in.

This clonotype has a count of ten or more. The chain recombines TRBV4-1 with TRBJ2-3, with no clear D. The CDR3 totals 13 residues. The germline gives CDR1 MGHRA, CDR2 YSYEKL. V lost 4 bases, J lost 6 bases, and 11 bases lay in between. CDR3 DNA: TGCGCCAGCAGCCTCGTCCTTGCGGATACGCAGTATTTT. Translating gives CASSLVLADTQYF.

This clonotype was detected a few times. This CDR3 is CASSLLRSEPSTDTQYF. CDR3 nucleotides: TGTGCCAGCAGCCTACTGAGGAGCGAACCTAGCACAGATACGCAGTATTTT. This sequence joins TRBV5-6 and TRBJ2-3; D uncertain. Trimming took 4 bases from V and 0 from J, leaving 18 bases between them. Germline CDR1 SGHDT, CDR2 YYEEEE. CDR3 size: 17 residues.

The gene calls are TRBV4-1 and TRBJ1-5, with 10 bases that match TRBD1. Trimming took 3 bases from V and 4 from J; bases not matched to a gene: 6. This CDR3 has 16 residues. Per germline, CDR1 MGHRA and CDR2 YSYEKL. The chain's CDR3 is CASSHQRTGGNQPQHF. Here the CDR3 DNA reads TGCGCCAGCAGCCACCAGCGGACAGGGGGGAATCAGCCCCAGCATTTT.

This chain links TRBV11-2 with TRBJ1-2; unclear D gene. The CDR3 has 13 residues. Germline V lookup: CDR1 SGHAT, CDR2 FQNNGV. Trimming stripped 6 bases from V and 3 bases from J, with 11 bases between. The CDR3 DNA reads TGTGCCAGCAGATACGGGATCGACTATGGCTACACCTTC. Protein product: CASRYGIDYGYTF.

In regard to this clonotype: This may be a read error: a much more frequent sequence differs by one nucleotide. The chain is built from TRBV29-1 and TRBJ2-7, with D possibly being TRBD2 (5 bases). The CDR3 is 12 amino acids. V lost 7 bases and J 3 bases, leaving 13 bases between the germline ends. CDR1 and CDR2 (germline): SQVTM, ANQGSEA. CDR3 in amino acids: CSAGVAGYEQYF. DNA of the CDR3: TGCAGCGCTGGAGTGGCGGGCTACGAGCAGTACTTC.

Concerning this clonotype: A much bigger clone sits one base away, suggesting this may be a read error. Written as DNA, the CDR3 is TGTGCCAGCAGCTCTACAGGGGGCCCCACAGATACGCAGTATTTT. Translation gives CASSSTGGPTDTQYF. The chain combines TRBV7-3 with TRBJ2-3, with 9 bases aligning to TRBD1. V lost 4 bases to trimming and J lost 2 bases; unmatched junction nucleotides: 4. The V gene's germline CDR1 is SGHTA and CDR2 FQGTGA. CDR3 size: 15 residues.

Remarks on this clonotype: Compared with germline, one end of the junction differs, possibly owing to a read error. V and J are TRBV6-2 or TRBV6-3 and TRBJ2-7; 9 bases are a match to TRBD2. The CDR3 consists of 19 residues. Germline values: CDR1 MNHEY, CDR2 SVGEGT. CDR3: CASGYSEDSGGADSYEQYF. The CDR3 bases are TGTGCCAGCGGTTACTCTGAAGATAGCGGGGGAGCCGATAGCTACGAGCAGTACTTC.

This clonotype was picked up many times. The gene calls are TRBV5-4 and TRBJ2-1, with 8 bases lining up with TRBD2. With V trimmed by 10 bases and J by 0 bases, 3 bases remained unmatched. The CDR3 loop spans 13 amino acids. From germline, CDR1 is SGHNT and CDR2 YYREEE (reference sequence). The CDR3 nucleotides read TGTGCCTGGCGGGGGGACTCCTACAATGAGCAGTTCTTC. It encodes CAWRGDSYNEQFF. Full variable domain (rest looked up from reference TRBV5-4 and TRBJ2-1): ETGVTQSPTHLIKTRGQQVTLRCSSQSGHNTVSWYQQALGQGPQFIFQYYREEENGRGNFPPRFSGLQFPNYSSELNVNALELDDSALYLCAWRGDSYNEQFFGPGTRLTVL.

This clonotype came up many times. The chain uses TRBV4-3 and TRBJ2-5; 9 nucleotides line up with TRBD1. V dropped 3 bases and J dropped 1; count of bases not matched to a gene: 6. Germline loops: CDR1 LGHNA, CDR2 YSLEER. The CDR3 is 16 amino acids. Here the CDR3 reads CASSQGTGLSQETQYF. CDR3 DNA sequence: TGCGCCAGCAGCCAGGGGACAGGGTTATCCCAAGAGACCCAGTACTTC.

The gene calls are TRBV15 and TRBJ1-1, with D perhaps TRBD1 (5 bases). The V end was cut by 2 bases, the J end by 5 bases, with 15 bases between. The CDR3 runs to 15 residues. Germline CDR1 LNHNV, CDR2 YYDKDF (reference sequence). The chain's CDR3 is CATSRPLGVKTEAFF. In DNA form, the CDR3 reads TGTGCCACCAGCAGACCCCTGGGGGTTAAAACTGAAGCTTTCTTT.

Details on this clonotype: A read error may explain this, as a much larger clone is one base away. The chain joins TRBV28 to TRBJ2-3; no reliable D call. Germline loops: CDR1 MDHEN, CDR2 SYDVKM. The CDR3 is 14 residues long. Trimming removed 8 bases at V and 0 bases at J, with 12 bases between. The CDR3 DNA reads as TGTGCCAGCGGTATAACTATTAGCACAGATACGCAGTATTTT. It specifies CASGITISTDTQYF.

The chain is built from TRBV28 and TRBJ2-5; the D call may be TRBD1 or TRBD2 (6 bases each). Trimming left V 1 base short and J 5 bases short, with 11 bases between. Germline CDR1 reads MDHEN; CDR2 reads SYDVKM. This CDR3 is built from 14 residues. CDR3 sequence reads: CASSLLIGGETQYF. The CDR3 bases are TGTGCCAGCAGTTTATTAATAGGGGGGGAGACCCAGTACTTC.

This clonotype was counted ten times or more. This chain uses TRBV2 with TRBJ2-7; perhaps TRBD2 as D (5 bases). Trimming stripped 6 bases from V and 0 bases from J, with 9 bases between. The CDR3 is made up of 13 amino acids. Germline CDR1 and CDR2: SNHLY and FYNNEI. CDR3 amino acids: CASRAASSYEQYF. In nucleotides, the CDR3 is TGTGCCAGCAGAGCGGCTTCCTCCTACGAGCAGTACTTC. Looking up the rest from reference TRBV2 and TRBJ2-7 gives the full variable domain: EPEVTQTPSHQVTQMGQEVILRCVPISNHLYFYWYRQILGQKVEFLVSFYNNEISEKSEIFDDQFSVERPDGSNFTLKIRSTKLEDSAMYFCASRAASSYEQYFGPGTRLTVT.

The rearrangement links TRBV6-2 or TRBV6-3 to TRBJ1-1; unclear D gene. Germline loops: CDR1 MNHEY, CDR2 SVGEGT. V gave up 7 bases and J gave up 1 base, with 28 bases separating them. The CDR3 covers 19 residues. In nucleotides, the CDR3 is TGTGCCAGCAACGCGCCTCCCCCCGTGCCCGGGCAGTCGAACACTGAAGCTTTCTTT. Residues: CASNAPPPVPGQSNTEAFF.

This sequence joins TRBV5-1 and TRBJ2-3; D remains unclear. Germline CDR1 SGHRS, CDR2 YFSETQ. V gave up 4 bases and J gave up 6 bases, with 12 bases separating them. This CDR3 spans 13 amino acids. The CDR3 sequence is CASSVKMADTQYF. The CDR3 DNA follows: TGCGCCAGCAGCGTAAAGATGGCGGATACGCAGTATTTT.

There are a few counts of this clonotype. The chain is built from TRBV7-9 and TRBJ2-7; D may be TRBD1 or TRBD2 (5 bases each). Trimming took off 0 bases at V and 6 bases at J, with 18 bases between the two ends. The CDR3 is 16 amino acids. Germline V gene data show CDR1 as SEHNR and CDR2 as FQNEAQ (reference sequence). The CDR3, as DNA: TGTGCCAGCAGCTTAGCGGGGACGGGACCCTCGGGCGAGCAGTACTTC. Amino acids: CASSLAGTGPSGEQYF.

This clonotype came up a few times. The genes are TRBV18 and TRBJ2-7; a possible D gene is TRBD1 (5 bases). Germline V gene lookup returns CDR1 KGHSH and CDR2 LQKENI. There are 17 residues in the CDR3. Trimming shortened V by 4 bases and J by 4 bases, and 23 bases separated the two germline ends. The CDR3 region is CASSHSDPIQGHYEQYF. The CDR3 DNA is TGTGCCAGCTCACATTCGGACCCAATCCAGGGCCATTACGAGCAGTACTTC.

The sample holds a few counts of this clonotype. This chain joins TRBV6-6 and TRBJ1-5, with D unresolved. The V gene lost 5 bases and the J gene lost 1 base, with 6 bases spanning the gap. The CDR3 runs to 13 residues. Germline CDR1 is MNHNY and CDR2 is SVGAGI (reference sequence). The CDR3 bases are TGTGCCAGCAGTATAGACAGCAATCAGCCCCAGCATTTT. Its protein is CASSIDSNQPQHF.

Worth noting for this clonotype: A junction end diverges from the germline sequence, so it may reflect a read error. The chain combines TRBV28 with TRBJ2-7; D not resolved. The CDR3 loop spans 12 amino acids. Germline-derived CDR1 and CDR2 are MDHEN and SYDVKM. The DNA for the CDR3 is TGTGCCAGCAGTTTAGCCGCCTACGAGCAGTGCTTC. As protein: CASSLAAYEQCF.

The rearrangement links TRBV5-6 to TRBJ2-3, with TRBD1 matching over 8 bases. Germline assignment: CDR1 SGHDT and CDR2 YYEEEE. The CDR3 length is 15 residues. With 5 bases clipped from V and 4 bases from J, the junction kept 9 bases outside the gene matches. The CDR3 protein is CASSYGTGSPDTQYF. The CDR3 DNA reads as TGTGCCAGCAGTTACGGGACAGGTTCCCCAGATACGCAGTATTTT.